The present entry profiles one TCR beta chain with its context. This specimen comes from a study of blood T cells in healthy people across ages. Next came a second PCR, run for about 7 to 12 cycles, which used a sample-barcoded 5' primer along with a J-beta primer mix. TCRdb re-analysed the 5' RACE reads in MiXCR, keeping a single row per CDR3 protein. This sample has about 970,000 distinct CDR3 sequences; roughly half occur once, and the top ten carry over 20%. The source is a woman aged 55-69 years in good health. The sample consisted of blood.

CDR3 sequence reads: CASSPPGRNTQYF. In DNA form, the CDR3 reads TGTGCCAGCAGCCCTCCAGGGAGAAATACGCAGTATTTT. This rearrangement joins TRBV3-1 to TRBJ2-3, with D tentatively TRBD1 or TRBD2 (5 bases each). CDR1 is LGHDT and CDR2 is YNNKEL in the germline V gene (reference sequence). The V gene lost 4 bases and the J gene lost 7 bases, with 12 bases spanning the gap. CDR3 length: 13 residues.